The 18 T cell receptor beta chains below all came from one sample that was sequenced in a study of CD8+CD57+ T cells in acquired aplastic anemia. Sequencing involved patients with CD8+CD57+ cell expansion previously shown by flow cytometry. The template used for profiling TCR beta VDJ and CDR3 was genomic DNA. Each CDR3 protein is one row after TCRdb ran MiXCR on the reads. This table has about 220,000 distinct CDR3 sequences, approximately 45% appearing once. The sample consisted of sorted CD4+, CD8+, or CD8+CD57+ T cells (not recorded which) from PBMCs. Receptor source: a human donor with aplastic anemia.

This clonotype was counted ten times or more. This sequence joins TRBV10-3 and TRBJ2-3; 9 bases are shared with TRBD2. This CDR3 contains 16 residues. Germline trimming cut 7 bases from V and 5 bases from J; bases unmatched to any gene: 13. Germline-derived CDR1 and CDR2 are ENHRY and SYGVKD. The CDR3 DNA sequence: TGTGCCATCAATGTCGCGGGGGGGCTGTTCGTAGATACGCAGTATTTT. Protein: CAINVAGGLFVDTQYF.

V is TRBV7-2 and J is TRBJ1-2; D not resolved. The V gene's germline CDR1 is SGHTA and CDR2 FQGNSA. V dropped 0 bases and J dropped 6 bases, with 11 bases sitting between them. This CDR3 region has 14 residues. The CDR3 nucleotides read TGTGCCAGCAGCTTAGCCCGAACGGTAGATGGCTACACCTTC. Amino acid sequence: CASSLARTVDGYTF. Based on the CDR3 plus reference TRBV7-2 and TRBJ1-2, the full variable domain is GAGVSQSPSNKVTEKGKDVELRCDPISGHTALYWYRQSLGQGLEFLIYFQGNSAPDKSGLPSDRFSAERTGGSVSTLTIQRTQQEDSAVYLCASSLARTVDGYTFGSGTRLTVV.

The V and J genes are TRBV25-1 and TRBJ2-1; D possibly corresponds to TRBD2 (7 bases). This CDR3 has 15 residues. Germline V CDR1 and CDR2: MGHDK, SYGVNS. Trimming stripped 9 bases from V and 7 bases from J, with 22 bases between. The chain's CDR3 is CASSMGGGAGNEQFF. Here the CDR3 DNA reads TGTGCCAGTAGTATGGGTGGGGGGGCAGGAAATGAGCAGTTCTTC.

The V call is TRBV13, the J call TRBJ2-1; 12 nucleotides align to TRBD2. Trimming at V came to 0 bases and at J to 8 bases, leaving 5 bases not matched to a gene. The germline gives CDR1 PRHDT, CDR2 FYEKMQ (reference sequence). The CDR3 covers 16 residues. CDR3 loop: CASSLGLAGGFYEQFF. CDR3 DNA sequence: TGTGCCAGCAGCTTAGGCCTAGCGGGGGGGTTCTATGAGCAGTTCTTC. The variable domain in full, with the rest retrieved from reference TRBV13 and TRBJ2-1, is AAGVIQSPRHLIKEKRETATLKCYPIPRHDTVYWYQQGPGQDPQFLISFYEKMQSDKGSIPDRFSAQQFSDYHSELNMSSLELGDSALYFCASSLGLAGGFYEQFFGPGTRLTVL.

There are many counts of this clonotype. The V call is TRBV6-5, the J call TRBJ1-1; D is uncertain. Germline loops: CDR1 MNHEY, CDR2 SVGAGI. V was pared by 0 bases and J by 7 bases, with 15 bases between. This CDR3 contains 15 residues. The CDR3 loop is CASSYSGSGLDEAFF. The DNA for the CDR3 is TGTGCCAGCAGTTACTCGGGATCCGGGTTGGATGAAGCTTTCTTT.

This clonotype was picked up a small number of times. The CDR3 sequence: CASSLAQGPSYEQYF. In DNA, the CDR3 is TGTGCCAGCAGCTTAGCACAGGGCCCCTCCTACGAGCAGTACTTC. This chain uses TRBV7-8 with TRBJ2-7, with D tentatively TRBD1 (6 bases). CDR3 size: 15 residues. Looked up from germline, CDR1 is SGHVS and CDR2 is FQNEAQ. V was clipped by 0 bases and J by 0 bases, with 9 bases between them.

The chain employs TRBV20-1 and TRBJ2-7; D is undetermined. The CDR3 length is 12 residues. Trimming pared 2 bases from V and 4 bases from J, leaving 9 bases between. CDR1 is DFQATT, CDR2 SNEGSKA, per germline (reference sequence). The CDR3 DNA reads TGCAGTGCTAGACGGCGAGATTACGAGCAGTACTTC. It is translated as CSARRRDYEQYF.

Notes on this clonotype: Compared with germline, one end of the junction differs, possibly owing to a read error. The rearrangement joins TRBV25-1 to TRBJ2-2; TRBD2 is a possible D gene (5 bases). Germline lookup yields CDR1 MGHDK and CDR2 SYGVNS. The CDR3 has 15 residues. The CDR3 DNA follows: TGTGCCAGCAGTGACCCGCAAGCGAACACCGGGGAGCCGTTTTTT. Translated, it gives CASSDPQANTGEPFF.

The CDR3 loop is CSGGESYEQYF. The DNA for the CDR3 is TGCAGCGGGGGGGAGAGTTACGAGCAGTACTTC. The chain combines TRBV29-1 with TRBJ2-7, with D maybe TRBD2 (6 bases). The germline gives CDR1 SQVTM, CDR2 ANQGSEA. This CDR3 spans 11 amino acids. Trimming shortened V by 7 bases and J by 4 bases, and 11 bases separated the two germline ends.

This clonotype has a handful of counts. A much larger clonotype is one base distant, so this may be a read error. The rearrangement links TRBV7-2 to TRBJ1-3; D is unclear. The V and J ends lost 1 base and 0 bases respectively, with 13 bases between them. The CDR3 contains 17 residues. The V gene's germline CDR1 is SGHTA and CDR2 FQGNSA. CDR3 in amino acids: CASSLGGRGTSGNTIYF. The CDR3 DNA reads TGTGCCAGCAGCTTAGGCGGCAGAGGAACCTCTGGAAACACCATATATTTT. The full variable domain, its missing parts supplied by reference TRBV7-2 and TRBJ1-3, is GAGVSQSPSNKVTEKGKDVELRCDPISGHTALYWYRQSLGQGLEFLIYFQGNSAPDKSGLPSDRFSAERTGGSVSTLTIQRTQQEDSAVYLCASSLGGRGTSGNTIYFGEGSWLTVV.

The V gene is TRBV4-2, the J gene TRBJ2-7, with a weak D call TRBD2 (6 bases). Looked up from germline, CDR1 is LGHNA and CDR2 is YNFKEQ. The CDR3 is 15 amino acids. Trimming cost V 0 bases and J 3 bases, with 12 bases left between them. The CDR3 DNA follows: TGTGCCAGCAGCCAAGACGGAGGGGCTCTCTACGAGCAGTACTTC. It translates to CASSQDGGALYEQYF.

V is TRBV10-3 and J is TRBJ1-1, with D maybe TRBD1 (6 bases). The CDR3 is 12 residues long. Germline CDR1 reads ENHRY; CDR2 reads SYGVKD. V lost 8 bases and J 6 bases, leaving 13 bases between the germline ends. The CDR3 is CAIANGGSEAFF. The CDR3 region has the DNA TGTGCCATCGCCAATGGGGGCTCTGAAGCTTTCTTT.

The table lists this clonotype with a count of one. V gene TRBV19 combines with J gene TRBJ1-1; a possible D gene is TRBD1 (5 bases). Trimming left V 3 bases short and J 1 base short, with 12 bases between. From germline, CDR1 is LNHDA and CDR2 SQIVND (reference sequence). CDR3 length: 15 residues. The CDR3 DNA sequence: TGTGCCAGTAGTATCGGGGCAGGGAGGAACACTGAAGCTTTCTTT. It encodes CASSIGAGRNTEAFF.

V and J are TRBV29-1 and TRBJ2-7; D gene unclear. Germline CDR1 reads SQVTM; CDR2 reads ANQGSEA. CDR3 size: 12 residues. V dropped 7 bases and J dropped 6 bases, with 16 bases sitting between them. The CDR3 sequence: CSAQDKSCEQYF. The CDR3 coding sequence is TGCAGCGCCCAAGACAAGTCTTGCGAGCAGTACTTC.

This chain connects TRBV29-1 to TRBJ2-7; TRBD1 aligns across 7 bases. This CDR3 comprises 13 residues. Germline V CDR1 and CDR2: SQVTM, ANQGSEA. With 6 bases clipped from V and 5 bases from J, the junction kept 10 bases outside the gene matches. The CDR3 region is CSVHGQVAHEQYF. The CDR3 DNA follows: TGCAGCGTCCATGGACAGGTTGCCCACGAGCAGTACTTC.

This clonotype was recorded at least ten times. The chain joins TRBV5-5 to TRBJ2-7; maybe TRBD1 (6 bases). V was pared by 4 bases and J by 5 bases, with 10 bases between. The CDR3 is made up of 12 amino acids. The V gene's germline CDR1 is SGHKS and CDR2 YYEKEE (reference sequence). The CDR3 coding sequence is TGTGCCAGCAGCCTTACAGGGAACGAGCAGTACTTC. Its protein is CASSLTGNEQYF.

This clonotype came up many times. The chain carries TRBV6-1 and TRBJ1-1; no reliable D call. V was trimmed by 2 bases and J by 7 bases, leaving 14 bases between them. Germline values: CDR1 MNHNS, CDR2 SASEGT. This CDR3 has 14 amino acids. CDR3 sequence: CASSENRYRDEAFF. In DNA form, the CDR3 reads TGTGCCAGCAGTGAAAATCGTTACAGAGATGAAGCTTTCTTT.

This chain joins TRBV2 and TRBJ1-2, with TRBD1 identical over 7 bases. The CDR3 consists of 14 residues. The V segment lost 5 bases and the J segment 6 bases; nucleotides outside the gene matches: 9. Germline V CDR1 and CDR2: SNHLY, FYNNEI. CDR3 sequence reads: CASSPRGQDDGYTF. The CDR3 coding sequence is TGTGCCAGCAGTCCACGAGGACAGGATGATGGCTACACCTTC. The whole variable domain, filled in from reference TRBV2 and TRBJ1-2, reads EPEVTQTPSHQVTQMGQEVILRCVPISNHLYFYWYRQILGQKVEFLVSFYNNEISEKSEIFDDQFSVERPDGSNFTLKIRSTKLEDSAMYFCASSPRGQDDGYTFGSGTRLTVV.